These 14 T cell receptor beta chains share one sample of origin, sequenced in a study of blood T cell repertoires in COVID-19. Sequencing used immunoSEQ multiplex PCR; TCRdb keeps in-frame clones, though not all of them. The table shows around 100,000 clones, with more than 80% occurring only once. The sequenced sample was peripheral blood. Receptors were obtained from a woman in her fifties or sixties with acute or convalescent COVID-19.

This clone appeared a single time. This chain uses TRBV11-1 with TRBJ2-5; D is perhaps TRBD2 (6 bases). This CDR3 comprises 16 residues. Trimming took 3 bases from V and 0 from J, leaving 14 bases between them. CDR1 is SGHAT, CDR2 FQDESV, per germline (reference sequence). The CDR3 region is CASSFRVGGNQETQYF. DNA of the CDR3: TGTGCCAGCAGCTTTCGTGTCGGGGGTAACCAAGAGACCCAGTACTTC.

V and J are TRBV5-1 and TRBJ1-2; 7 bases map to TRBD1. Looked up from germline, CDR1 is SGHRS and CDR2 is YFSETQ. After removal of 4 bases from V and 2 bases from J, the junction contained 5 bases not matched to a gene. The length of the CDR3 is 14 residues. The CDR3 sequence: CASSQTGSNYGYTF. The CDR3 coding sequence is TGCGCCAGCAGCCAGACAGGGTCCAACTATGGCTACACCTTC.

The CDR3: CASSFDRVGEKLFF. CDR3 DNA sequence: TGTGCCAGCAGCTTTGACAGGGTCGGTGAAAAACTGTTTTTT. The chain joins TRBV11-1 to TRBJ1-4; TRBD1 matches 7 bases. Germline V lookup: CDR1 SGHAT, CDR2 FQDESV (reference sequence). The length of the CDR3 is 14 residues. Trimming removed 3 bases from V and 7 bases from J; junction bases left unmatched: 5.

The chain links TRBV5-4 to TRBJ2-3; D possibly corresponds to TRBD1 (6 bases). The CDR3 sequence is 17 residues long. Germline V gene lookup returns CDR1 SGHNT and CDR2 YYREEE (reference sequence). Trimming removed 3 bases at V and 3 bases at J, with 20 bases between. The CDR3 is CASSSAKDLGGTDTQYF. The DNA for the CDR3 is TGTGCCAGCAGCTCAGCCAAGGATTTAGGGGGTACAGATACGCAGTATTTT.

The J gene is TRBJ2-1, the V gene TRBV5-1; D is possibly TRBD2 (5 bases). The germline CDR1 and CDR2 sequences are SGHRS and YFSETQ. V lost 6 bases and J 0 bases, leaving 10 bases between the germline ends. CDR3 length equals 14 residues. DNA of the CDR3: TGCGCCAGCAACCCCACTAGCTCCTACAATGAGCAGTTCTTC. Its translation: CASNPTSSYNEQFF.

The rearrangement joins TRBV19 to TRBJ1-1, with D hard to call. The CDR3 covers 11 residues. Trimming removed 7 bases at V and 6 bases at J, with 9 bases between. Germline CDR1 and CDR2: LNHDA and SQIVND (reference sequence). CDR3 region: CASTPSPEAFF. As DNA, the CDR3 is TGTGCCAGTACCCCCTCCCCTGAAGCTTTCTTT.

This clone was recorded only once. The rearrangement uses TRBV30 and TRBJ1-1; TRBD1 matches 7 bases. CDR1 is GTSNPN, CDR2 SVGIG, per germline (reference sequence). CDR3 length: 14 amino acids. J was trimmed by 0 bases and V by 5 bases; bases with no gene match: 6. CDR3 protein: CAWGGDSMNTEAFF. CDR3 in DNA: TGTGCCTGGGGGGGGGACAGCATGAACACTGAAGCTTTCTTT.

The genes are TRBV5-6 and TRBJ2-7; 7 positions match TRBD1. V shed 4 bases, J shed 9 bases, and the junction held 10 bases outside the gene matches. The CDR3 loop spans 13 amino acids. Germline CDR1 reads SGHDT; CDR2 reads YYEEEE. The CDR3, as DNA: TGTGCCAGCAGCACCCGGACAGGTCCCCGGCAGTACGTC. As protein: CASSTRTGPRQYV.

The chain links TRBV19 to TRBJ2-1; TRBD1 matches 9 bases. Per germline, CDR1 LNHDA and CDR2 SQIVND (reference sequence). The CDR3 totals 15 residues. The junction had 13 bases not matched to a gene; V was cut back by 6 bases and J by 10 bases. The chain's CDR3 is CASRPEIGQGREQFF. For the CDR3, the DNA is TGTGCCAGTAGACCCGAGATAGGACAGGGGCGAGAGCAGTTCTTC.

This clone was observed once. The chain employs TRBV7-9 and TRBJ1-3; 8 nucleotides match TRBD1. In germline, CDR1 is SEHNR, CDR2 FQNEAQ (reference sequence). The CDR3 covers 14 residues. V lost 3 bases to trimming and J lost 4 bases; unmatched junction nucleotides: 2. CDR3: CASSLRTGGNTIYF. In nucleotides, the CDR3 is TGTGCCAGCAGCTTGAGGACAGGGGGAAACACCATATATTTT.

The chain joins TRBV18 to TRBJ2-5; D is perhaps TRBD1 (5 bases). Germline V lookup: CDR1 KGHSH, CDR2 LQKENI. The CDR3 spans 16 residues. Trimming shortened V by 1 base and J by 5 bases, and 17 bases separated the two germline ends. The CDR3 nucleotides are TGTGCCAGCTCACCACTACCCCAGGACATTGCTGAGACCCAGTACTTC. Translating it yields CASSPLPQDIAETQYF.

This clone was counted once. The rearrangement joins TRBV19 to TRBJ2-1; possible D gene TRBD2, 5 bases. From germline, CDR1 is LNHDA and CDR2 SQIVND (reference sequence). Trimming stripped 5 bases from V and 8 bases from J, with 22 bases between. The CDR3 is 16 residues long. The CDR3 nucleotides read TGTGCCAGTAGTTCTCTCATCGGGGTGTATCGAGATGAGCAGTTCTTC. Its protein is CASSSLIGVYRDEQFF.

The CDR3 reads CASSLGDTMNTEAFF. In DNA, the CDR3 is TGCGCCAGCAGCTTGGGGGACACCATGAACACTGAAGCTTTCTTT. V is TRBV5-1 and J is TRBJ1-1, with D possibly being TRBD1 (6 bases). The V gene lost 0 bases and the J gene lost 0 bases, with 9 bases spanning the gap. Germline V gives CDR1 SGHRS, CDR2 YFSETQ. This CDR3 comprises 15 residues.

The chain recombines TRBV9 with TRBJ1-4, with TRBD1 identical over 10 bases. Germline V gene lookup returns CDR1 SGDLS and CDR2 YYNGEE. This CDR3 is 15 amino acids long. Unmatched junction bases numbered 8, after V lost 4 bases and J lost 8 bases. Here the CDR3 DNA reads TGTGCCAGCAGCCTCCGGGGGACAGGGGTGGAAAAACTGTTTTTT. Translation gives CASSLRGTGVEKLFF.